This T cell receptor (beta chain) emerged from a study of regulatory T cells in long-lasting Graves disease. Sample time point: newly diagnosed GD, antithyroid drugs for less than 3 months. The TCR library used RNA extracted from PBMCs. EDTA tubes collected 7.5 to 9.5 milliliters of peripheral blood. The TCR beta library used iRepertoire HTBI primers with Arm-PCR amplification of CDR3. TCRdb fed the multiplex PCR reads into MiXCR, producing one record per CDR3 protein. In the table there are 550,000 to 700,000 distinct CDR3 sequences, around 15% of which are singletons. This clonotype was seen only a few times. Its antigen remains unidentified. J was trimmed by 0 bases and V by 12 bases; bases with no gene match: 14. From germline, CDR1 is KGHDR and CDR2 SFDVKD. This CDR3 spans 17 amino acids. Study results and limitations: There were preferences for TRBV28, TRBJ1-2 and TRBJ2-5 in persistent disease. Less diverse TCR repertoires were seen in persistent Graves' patients than in newly diagnosed ones.

This sample was also put to use in a study of T cells in Graves' hyperthyroidism and ophthalmopathy. That report adds: Newly diagnosed patients aged 18 to 65 had hyperthyroidism of under 2 months' duration.

This sequence joins TRBV24-1 and TRBJ2-2; TRBD2 matches 8 bases. Sequenced here: peripheral blood mononuclear cells (PBMCs), sampled at new diagnosis, from a patient treated with antithyroid drugs. The source of this sequence is a man aged 18-30 years with Graves disease. CDR3 loop: CAPHPPGRASNTGELFF. The CDR3 DNA follows: TGTGCCCCCCACCCTCCCGGGAGGGCATCGAACACCGGGGAGCTGTTTTTT.